A selection of T cell receptor beta chains follows, all from one sample in a study of blood T cell repertoires in COVID-19. Method: immunoSEQ multiplex PCR; TCRdb's copy keeps in-frame clones and lacks some. This sample has some 190,000 clones; less than 90% occur once, and the top ten carry around 3.1%. The sample consisted of PBMCs or T cells enriched from blood (not recorded which). The receptors derive from a woman between 25 and 40 years old who had been exposed to COVID-19. Each CDR3 is given with its conserved first and last residue. The D gene is left open where the match is weak. Clone size appears in some rows only: once, few, many, or a class for an expanded clone.

length	size	V	D	J	CDR3	DNA
13	once	TRBV29-1	TRBD1	TRBJ1-2	CSVKTGITYGYTF	TGCAGCGTGAAGACAGGGATAACCTATGGCTACACCTTC
18	NA	TRBV11-2	NA	TRBJ2-7	CASSLDLLAFGSSNEQYF	TGTGCCAGCAGCTTAGATCTTCTAGCCTTCGGGTCATCAAACGAGCAGTACTTC
16	NA	TRBV4-2	NA	TRBJ1-2	CASSQEAQGAPYGYTF	TGTGCCAGCAGCCAAGAGGCACAGGGTGCGCCGTATGGCTACACCTTC
14	NA	TRBV7-2	TRBD2	TRBJ2-1	CASSFGLAGGEQFF	TGTGCCAGCAGCTTCGGGCTAGCGGGGGGAGAGCAGTTCTTC
19	NA	TRBV4-1	TRBD2	TRBJ2-3	CASSQDRRLAGAHTDTQYF	TGCGCCAGCAGCCAAGATAGGAGGCTAGCGGGGGCGCACACAGATACGCAGTATTTT
16	NA	TRBV4-1	TRBD2	TRBJ2-2	CASSKGTSGVGGELFF	TGCGCCAGCAGCAAGGGGACTAGCGGGGTTGGCGGGGAGCTGTTTTTT
13	NA	TRBV19	TRBD1	TRBJ1-1	CASSNGQGAEAFF	TGTGCCAGTAGTAACGGACAGGGCGCTGAAGCTTTCTTT
15	NA	TRBV25-1	TRBD1	TRBJ2-5	CASSPEGTGWETQYF	TGTGCCAGCAGTCCCGAAGGGACAGGGTGGGAGACCCAGTACTTC
14	NA	TRBV6-5	NA	TRBJ1-2	CASSYTGPRYGYTF	TGTGCCAGCAGTTACACAGGGCCCCGCTATGGCTACACCTTC
15	NA	TRBV15	TRBD1	TRBJ2-7	CATSRVPTGGYEQYF	TGTGCCACCAGCAGAGTCCCGACAGGGGGCTACGAGCAGTACTTC
14	NA	TRBV7-2	TRBD2	TRBJ2-7	CASSSQRGSYEQYF	TGTGCCAGCAGCTCCCAGCGGGGCTCCTACGAGCAGTACTTC
15	NA	TRBV13	TRBD2	TRBJ2-7	CASSRLAGAFYEQYF	TGTGCCAGCAGCAGACTAGCGGGGGCGTTCTACGAGCAGTACTTC
14	once	TRBV29-1	NA	TRBJ1-4	CSVEVGRANEKLFF	TGCAGCGTTGAGGTCGGGCGGGCGAATGAAAAACTGTTTTTT
15	NA	TRBV7-9	NA	TRBJ1-1	CASSEPGHYNTEAFF	TGTGCCAGCAGCGAACCGGGACATTATAACACTGAAGCTTTCTTT
14	once	TRBV30	TRBD1	TRBJ2-5	CAWSVGQGRETQYF	TGTGCCTGGAGTGTGGGACAGGGTCGAGAGACCCAGTACTTC
16	NA	TRBV5-1	TRBD2	TRBJ2-5	CASSTPAGDVQETQYF	TGCGCCAGCAGCACACCGGCGGGGGATGTCCAAGAGACCCAGTACTTC
15	NA	TRBV4-1	NA	TRBJ1-2	CASSQGPQADYGYTF	TGCGCCAGCAGCCAAGGCCCCCAGGCCGACTATGGCTACACCTTC
13	once	TRBV7-2	NA	TRBJ1-2	CASSMAGNYGYTF	TGTGCCAGCAGCATGGCAGGAAACTATGGCTACACCTTC
13	few	TRBV12-3/TRBV12-4	TRBD1	TRBJ1-2	CASSSTGDYGYTF	TGTGCCAGCAGTTCAACAGGGGACTATGGCTACACCTTC
14	few	TRBV5-1	TRBD1	TRBJ1-1	CASSLTGVYTEAFF	TGCGCCAGCAGCTTGACAGGGGTTTACACTGAAGCTTTCTTT
17	NA	TRBV27	TRBD1	TRBJ1-2	CASSSPGQGIPYYGYTF	TGTGCCAGCAGTTCGCCGGGACAGGGGATCCCCTACTATGGCTACACCTTC
18	NA	TRBV5-6	TRBD1	TRBJ1-4	CASSLERHRTGANEKLFF	TGTGCCAGCAGCTTGGAACGTCATCGGACAGGGGCTAATGAAAAACTGTTTTTT
14	NA	TRBV19	NA	TRBJ2-7	CASSMSRNSYEQYF	TGTGCCAGTAGTATGAGCCGAAACTCCTACGAGCAGTACTTC
13	NA	TRBV27	TRBD2	TRBJ2-7	CASTLTSGDEQYF	TGTGCCAGCACCCTGACTAGCGGGGACGAGCAGTACTTC
16	NA	TRBV18	NA	TRBJ2-2	CASSPTDSPNTGELFF	TGTGCCAGCTCACCGACGGACAGCCCGAACACCGGGGAGCTGTTTTTT
16	NA	TRBV11-2	NA	TRBJ1-5	CASSLERGDSNQPQHF	TGTGCCAGCAGCCTCGAACGGGGGGACAGCAATCAGCCCCAGCATTTT
17	once	TRBV1	NA	TRBJ2-5	CTSSQDSVAGGRETQYF	TGCACCAGCAGCCAAGATTCCGTGGCGGGGGGGCGAGAGACCCAGTACTTC
15	NA	TRBV5-1	TRBD1	TRBJ1-4	CASSAGRTGNEKLFF	TGCGCCAGCAGCGCCGGAAGGACAGGCAATGAAAAACTGTTTTTT
14	NA	TRBV2	TRBD1	TRBJ2-7	CASSESTGELEQYF	TGTGCCAGCAGTGAGTCGACAGGGGAGCTCGAGCAGTACTTC
13	NA	TRBV6-5	TRBD1	TRBJ2-7	CASGQGEDYEQYF	TGTGCCAGCGGACAGGGCGAAGACTACGAGCAGTACTTC
14	NA	TRBV9	NA	TRBJ2-6	CASSEPVGANVLTF	TGTGCCAGCAGCGAGCCCGTTGGGGCCAACGTCCTGACTTTC
14	NA	TRBV29-1	TRBD1	TRBJ2-5	CSATGTGGGETQYF	TGCAGCGCCACCGGGACAGGGGGCGGAGAGACCCAGTACTTC
12	NA	TRBV9	NA	TRBJ1-5	CGVGGRNQPQHF	TGTGGAGTCGGGGGGCGCAATCAGCCCCAGCATTTT
14	NA	TRBV5-4	TRBD1	TRBJ2-7	CASSPGQGTNEQYF	TGTGCCAGCAGCCCGGGACAGGGAACAAACGAGCAGTACTTC
14	NA	TRBV6-5	TRBD1	TRBJ1-6	CASRPDRGLSPLHF	TGTGCCAGCAGACCTGACAGGGGTTTATCACCCCTCCACTTT
15	NA	TRBV5-8	TRBD2	TRBJ2-5	CASSPVAGGLETQYF	TGTGCCAGCAGCCCGGTGGCGGGGGGTTTGGAGACCCAGTACTTC
15	NA	TRBV3-1/TRBV3-2	TRBD2	TRBJ2-3	CASSLGSGGTDTQYF	TGTGCCAGCAGCCTGGGTAGCGGGGGCACAGATACGCAGTATTTT
15	NA	TRBV9	TRBD1	TRBJ1-5	CASSVAGGDAQPQHF	TGTGCCAGCAGCGTAGCAGGGGGCGATGCTCAGCCCCAGCATTTT
14	NA	TRBV19	NA	TRBJ1-1	CASSTLGGHTEAFF	TGTGCCAGTAGTACGCTCGGGGGGCATACTGAAGCTTTCTTT
13	NA	TRBV13	NA	TRBJ1-5	CASSLAKNQPQHF	TGTGCCAGCAGCTTAGCAAAAAATCAGCCCCAGCATTTT
15	once	TRBV9	TRBD2	TRBJ2-7	CASSRYSGLAAEQYF	TGTGCCAGCAGCAGATACTCGGGACTAGCTGCCGAGCAGTACTTC
12	once	TRBV9	NA	TRBJ1-1	CASSSRAGEAFF	TGTGCCAGCAGCTCCAGAGCGGGTGAAGCTTTCTTT
15	few	TRBV6-5	NA	TRBJ1-1	CASSYSGQARTEAFF	TGTGCCAGCAGTTACTCGGGGCAGGCGAGGACTGAAGCTTTCTTT
14	NA	TRBV19	TRBD1	TRBJ2-3	CASRGTGVGDTQYF	TGTGCCAGTAGAGGGACAGGGGTGGGAGATACGCAGTATTTT
15	NA	TRBV7-3	TRBD2	TRBJ2-3	CASSSTSGGADTQYF	TGTGCCAGCAGCTCTACTAGCGGGGGGGCAGATACGCAGTATTTT
16	once	TRBV4-1	TRBD2	TRBJ2-1	CASSQADRRGNNEQFF	TGCGCCAGCAGCCAAGCGGACCGGCGGGGGAACAATGAGCAGTTCTTC
13	NA	TRBV11-2	NA	TRBJ1-3	CASSLQYGNTIYF	TGTGCCAGCAGCTTACAGTACGGAAACACCATATATTTT
13	few	TRBV27	NA	TRBJ2-3	CASSLRVTDTQYF	TGTGCCAGCAGTCTCAGGGTTACAGATACGCAGTATTTT
14	once	TRBV6-5	TRBD1	TRBJ2-3	CASRRQGSTDTQYF	TGTGCCAGCAGGCGACAGGGTAGCACAGATACGCAGTATTTT
13	once	TRBV5-1	NA	TRBJ2-3	CASSSGSTDTQYF	TGCGCCAGCAGCTCCGGGAGCACAGATACGCAGTATTTT
14	NA	TRBV3-1/TRBV3-2	NA	TRBJ1-5	CASSQLYRNQPQHF	TGTGCCAGCAGCCAACTCTACAGGAATCAGCCCCAGCATTTT
14	few	TRBV6-2/TRBV6-3	TRBD2	TRBJ2-5	CASSPGLVGETQYF	TGTGCCAGCAGCCCAGGACTAGTTGGAGAGACCCAGTACTTC
14	NA	TRBV5-8	NA	TRBJ2-7	CASSLTEKGYEQYF	TGTGCCAGCAGCTTGACAGAAAAAGGCTACGAGCAGTACTTC
15	NA	TRBV27	NA	TRBJ1-5	CASKITGHSNQPQHF	TGTGCCAGCAAAATTACAGGTCACAGCAATCAGCCCCAGCATTTT
14	NA	TRBV19	NA	TRBJ1-1	CATNRGAGFDEAFF	TGTGCCACCAATCGAGGGGCGGGATTCGATGAAGCTTTCTTT
21	NA	TRBV9	TRBD2	TRBJ2-2	CASSVPDSRLAGARNTGELFF	TGTGCCAGCAGCGTACCCGACTCCCGACTAGCGGGGGCCCGAAACACCGGGGAGCTGTTTTTT
15	NA	TRBV10-1	TRBD1	TRBJ2-2	CASSFSGQGAGELFF	TGCGCCAGCAGTTTCTCAGGACAGGGGGCTGGGGAGCTGTTTTTT
14	NA	TRBV4-3	NA	TRBJ1-1	CASSPGGRTSEAFF	TGCGCCAGCAGCCCGGGGGGGCGCACGTCGGAAGCTTTCTTT
11	NA	TRBV12-3/TRBV12-4	TRBD1	TRBJ1-1	CASRSKGAAFF	TGTGCCAGCAGGTCTAAGGGGGCAGCTTTCTTT
18	NA	TRBV25-1	TRBD1	TRBJ2-7	CASSEWGTGVNGVDEQYF	TGTGCCAGCAGTGAATGGGGGACAGGGGTCAACGGGGTTGACGAGCAGTACTTC